This TCR beta chain was recovered during a study of T cell responses to AZD1222 COVID-19 vaccine. Study-wide results and limits: Only five or six AZD1222 recipients tested seropositive at baseline. Recipients of two AZD1222 doses showed rising Spike-specific TCR breadth and depth. Most donors were white British, females outnumbered males, and clonal diversity was possibly underestimated. Nearly half of spike-specific TCRs reportedly target variant regions that are unmutated in the B.1.351 and B.1.1.7 variants.

Some clones are missing from TCRdb's copy, which holds only in-frame ones; the method was immunoSEQ multiplex PCR. The sample yields 120,000 to 150,000 clones, about 90% seen once. CDR3 length: 15 amino acids. The V gene lost 6 bases and the J gene lost 3 bases, with 17 bases spanning the gap. Germline CDR1 MGHRA, CDR2 YSYEKL. To note about this clone: Antigen unknown.

The chain links TRBV4-1 to TRBJ1-2; maybe TRBD1 (6 bases). The sequencing used peripheral blood, collected 28 days after the second AZD1222 dose. This receptor was identified in an adult who received the AZD1222 COVID-19 vaccine. The CDR3 nucleotides read TGCGCCAGCAGACCCACGGGGGCGAGGGACTATGGCTACACCTTC. It specifies CASRPTGARDYGYTF.